One sample yielded the 17 T cell receptor beta chains listed below, sequenced in a study of CD8+CD57+ T cells in acquired aplastic anemia (dated 2018 in TCRdb). Flow cytometry had shown CD8+CD57+ cell expansion in the patients selected for sequencing. Sequencing took place on an Illumina HiSeq 2000. TCR beta VDJ combination and CDR3 sequence profiling used genomic DNA as the template. Using fastp at Q25 and MiXCR, TCRdb reprocessed the public reads and kept productive beta chains. Each entry merges the rows of one CDR3 protein and shows their most common DNA and genes. This sample comprises over 150,000 distinct CDR3 sequences, nearly 50% of them detected only once. Approximately 12% of the sample is taken by the ten largest. The sequenced sample was sorted CD4+, CD8+, or CD8+CD57+ T cells (not recorded which) from PBMCs. These receptor sequences come from a human donor with aplastic anemia.

This clonotype was seen many times. The chain has TRBV7-9 and TRBJ1-4; 7 nucleotides line up with TRBD1. The V and J ends lost 1 base and 0 bases, in that order; junction bases with no gene match: 5. Germline loops: CDR1 SEHNR, CDR2 FQNEAQ (reference sequence). The CDR3 length is 17 residues. The CDR3 is CASSLGEGAATNEKLFF. CDR3 nucleotide sequence: TGTGCCAGCAGCTTAGGGGAGGGGGCCGCAACTAATGAAAAACTGTTTTTT.

The chain recombines TRBV6-1 with TRBJ2-5; 7 bases line up with TRBD1. Looked up from germline, CDR1 is MNHNS and CDR2 is SASEGT. Unmatched junction bases numbered 10, after V lost 7 bases and J lost 2 bases. This CDR3 region has 15 residues. CDR3 protein: CASKRTGWGQETQYF. DNA of the CDR3: TGTGCCAGCAAGCGGACAGGCTGGGGGCAAGAGACCCAGTACTTC.

J is TRBJ2-7 and V is TRBV20-1; either TRBD1 or TRBD2 may supply D (5 bases each). CDR1 and CDR2 (germline): DFQATT, SNEGSKA (reference sequence). V dropped 3 bases and J dropped 3 bases, with 15 bases sitting between them. The CDR3 length is 14 residues. In DNA form, the CDR3 reads TGCAGTGCTAGCCCCAGGGAGTCGTACTACGAGCAGTACTTC. Translation gives CSASPRESYYEQYF.

This clonotype was observed many times. The genes are TRBV7-8 and TRBJ2-5; a possible D gene is TRBD1 (5 bases). CDR3 length: 16 amino acids. CDR1 is SGHVS, CDR2 FQNEAQ, per germline. V dropped 5 bases and J dropped 5 bases, with 21 bases sitting between them. CDR3 DNA sequence: TGTGCCAGCAGCCTACGAATCCAACAGGAAAAGGAGACCCAGTACTTC. Its protein is CASSLRIQQEKETQYF.

Ten or more counts support this clonotype. This chain links TRBV24-1 with TRBJ2-3; 9 bases line up with TRBD1. The ends lost 9 bases at V and 1 base at J; junction bases unmatched: 4. Per the germline V gene, CDR1 is KGHDR and CDR2 is SFDVKD. The CDR3 spans 14 residues. The CDR3 DNA reads as TGTGCCACCCAGGACAGGGGCCGCACAGATACGCAGTATTTT. It codes for CATQDRGRTDTQYF.

The V gene is TRBV10-3, the J gene TRBJ2-7; TRBD1 aligns across 12 bases. The CDR3 extends over 16 amino acids. Germline lookup yields CDR1 ENHRY and CDR2 SYGVKD. V dropped 4 bases and J dropped 5; count of bases not matched to a gene: 9. The CDR3 sequence: CAISGASGTGGNEQYF. In DNA form, the CDR3 reads TGTGCCATCAGTGGAGCCTCCGGGACAGGGGGCAACGAGCAGTACTTC.

This clonotype showed up just once. V is TRBV6-1 and J is TRBJ1-2, with D possibly being TRBD1 (6 bases). There are 15 residues in the CDR3. V lost 6 bases, J lost 8 bases, and 22 bases lay in between. Germline lookup yields CDR1 MNHNS and CDR2 SASEGT. CDR3 in amino acids: CASSPSGGGVLGYTF. The CDR3 region has the DNA TGTGCCAGCAGCCCCAGCGGGGGCGGGGTCTTGGGCTACACCTTC.

This clonotype was seen repeatedly, ten times or more. The genes are TRBV9 and TRBJ2-1, with 9 positions matching TRBD2. CDR1 is SGDLS and CDR2 is YYNGEE in the germline V gene. The V and J ends lost 7 bases and 4 bases, in that order; junction bases with no gene match: 12. The CDR3 runs 16 residues. CDR3: CASAVEGRGGYNEQFF. The CDR3 DNA reads TGTGCCAGCGCGGTTGAGGGGCGGGGGGGTTACAATGAGCAGTTCTTC.

The table lists this clonotype with a count of one. The genes are TRBV13 and TRBJ2-7, with 8 bases fitting TRBD1. CDR3 length equals 15 residues. The germline V gene has CDR1 PRHDT and CDR2 FYEKMQ (reference sequence). V was clipped by 5 bases and J by 2 bases; unmatched bases: 8. The CDR3 region has the DNA TGTGCCAGCAGCACGGGACAGGTTCTCACCTACGAGCAGTACTTC. The encoded protein is CASSTGQVLTYEQYF.

The rearrangement links TRBV6-1 to TRBJ1-2; 7 bases line up with TRBD1. Unmatched junction bases numbered 10, after V lost 5 bases and J lost 7 bases. The CDR3 covers 14 residues. From germline, CDR1 is MNHNS and CDR2 SASEGT. In DNA, the CDR3 is TGTGCCAGCAGTACGGGACAGACGGGCTGTGGCTACACCTTC. Translation: CASSTGQTGCGYTF.

V usage is TRBV3-1 and J usage is TRBJ2-7, with 9 nucleotides matching TRBD2. The CDR3 has 16 residues. V dropped 1 base and J dropped 1; count of bases not matched to a gene: 5. Germline V CDR1 and CDR2: LGHDT, YNNKEL (reference sequence). As DNA, the CDR3 is TGTGCCAGCAGCCAAGCCCCTAGCGGGGCGTCCTACGAGCAGTACTTC. Its translation is CASSQAPSGASYEQYF.

This rearrangement joins TRBV19 to TRBJ2-5; TRBD2 aligns across 15 bases. Trimming at V came to 3 bases and at J to 5 bases, leaving 4 bases not matched to a gene. Germline V gene lookup returns CDR1 LNHDA and CDR2 SQIVND (reference sequence). The CDR3 runs to 16 residues. As DNA, the CDR3 is TGTGCCAGTAGTATCGGACTAGCGGGGGGGAGGGAGACCCAGTACTTC. Its protein is CASSIGLAGGRETQYF.

This clonotype was counted a few times. At one end, the junction sequence differs from germline, possibly due to a read error. The V gene is TRBV10-3, the J gene TRBJ2-1; D may be TRBD1 (6 bases). Germline CDR1 ENHRY, CDR2 SYGVKD. This CDR3 has 17 amino acids. CDR3 in amino acids: CASSLPQGSSSYNEQFF. Here the CDR3 DNA reads TGTGCCAGCAGTCTTCCTCAGGGGTCTAGCTCCTACAATGAGCAGTTCTTC.

The rearrangement joins TRBV12-3 or TRBV12-4 to TRBJ1-5; a weak D match, TRBD1 (5 bases). This CDR3 comprises 14 residues. Between the trimmed V and J ends, which lost 4 bases and 6 bases, there was a span of 13 bases. The CDR3 bases are TGTGCCAGCAGTTCGACAGAATTGGTTCAGCCCCAGCATTTT. The encoded protein is CASSSTELVQPQHF.

The rearrangement joins TRBV25-1 to TRBJ2-7; D not resolved. V was pared by 7 bases and J by 1 base, with 11 bases between. The germline V gene has CDR1 MGHDK and CDR2 SYGVNS. There are 13 residues in the CDR3. Written as DNA, the CDR3 is TGTGCCAGCACCCACCGCGCATCCTACGAGCAGTACTTC. Residues: CASTHRASYEQYF.

The rearrangement joins TRBV15 to TRBJ1-4; 7 bases fit TRBD1. The CDR3 is 14 residues long. Per germline, CDR1 LNHNV and CDR2 YYDKDF (reference sequence). J gave up 9 bases and V 4 bases, and 8 bases lay outside the gene matches. DNA of the CDR3: TGTGCCACCAGCACACGGACAGGAATACAAAAACTGTTTTTT. Translation: CATSTRTGIQKLFF.

CDR3 residues: CRATGGMNTEAFF. The CDR3 coding sequence is TGCAGGGCAACAGGGGGTATGAACACTGAAGCTTTCTTT. The V gene is TRBV20-1, the J gene TRBJ1-1; 8 bases are a match to TRBD1. The CDR3 contains 13 residues. Germline assignment: CDR1 DFQATT and CDR2 SNEGSKA (reference sequence).